Listed below are T cell receptor beta chains from one sample, sequenced in a study of T cell repertoires in cytomegalovirus infection. TCRdb re-analysed the reads in MiXCR, keeping a single row per CDR3 protein. This table holds 150,000 to 200,000 distinct CDR3 sequences, roughly an eighth found once. Material for sequencing was PBMCs. The receptor source for this set is a human donor in good health (CMV status not recorded). Some clones in this sample may be carry-over from other donors' samples. CDR3s include the opening cysteine and the closing phenylalanine or tryptophan. D genes are given only for firm matches. Part of the rows lack a size; the others show once, few, many or a class for expanded clones.

J gene: TRBJ2-7
clone size: few
V gene: TRBV10-3
D gene: NA
CDR3 protein: CAISDSYEQYF
CDR3 DNA: TGTGCCATCAGTGATTCCTACGAGCAGTACTTC

J gene: TRBJ2-5
clone size: many
V gene: TRBV5-1
D gene: NA
CDR3 protein: CASSWGTVQETQYF
CDR3 DNA: TGCGCCAGCAGCTGGGGGACGGTTCAAGAGACCCAGTACTTC

J gene: TRBJ2-7
clone size: few
V gene: TRBV12-3/TRBV12-4
D gene: TRBD1
CDR3 protein: CASSLMKGAASYEQYF
CDR3 DNA: TGTGCCAGCAGTTTAATGAAGGGGGCAGCCTCCTACGAGCAGTACTTC

J gene: TRBJ2-5
clone size: many
V gene: TRBV7-2
D gene: NA
CDR3 protein: CASSSTPSRAETQYF
CDR3 DNA: TGTGCCAGCAGCTCCACACCCTCTCGAGCGGAGACCCAGTACTTC

J gene: TRBJ2-3
clone size: NA
V gene: TRBV7-6
D gene: NA
CDR3 protein: CASSFPQLGEVADTQYF
CDR3 DNA: TGTGCCAGCAGTTTCCCCCAGCTCGGGGAGGTAGCAGATACGCAGTATTTT

J gene: TRBJ1-1
clone size: NA
V gene: TRBV5-1
D gene: TRBD1
CDR3 protein: CASSLLAGGDTEAFF
CDR3 DNA: TGCGCCAGCAGCTTGTTGGCAGGGGGGGACACTGAAGCTTTCTTT

J gene: TRBJ2-3
clone size: many
V gene: TRBV6-2/TRBV6-3
D gene: TRBD2
CDR3 protein: CASRRLAGVTQYF
CDR3 DNA: TGTGCCAGCAGGAGGCTAGCGGGAGTAACGCAGTATTTT

J gene: TRBJ2-3
clone size: few
V gene: TRBV15
D gene: TRBD1
CDR3 protein: CATSRTLTGGATDTQYF
CDR3 DNA: TGTGCCACCAGCAGAACCCTGACAGGGGGCGCGACAGATACGCAGTATTTT

J gene: TRBJ1-2
clone size: once
V gene: TRBV5-6
D gene: NA
CDR3 protein: CASSLAIGGYTF
CDR3 DNA: TGTGCCAGCAGCTTGGCCATCGGTGGCTACACCTTC

J gene: TRBJ2-5
clone size: many
V gene: TRBV6-1
D gene: NA
CDR3 protein: CASRRQLRETQYF
CDR3 DNA: TGTGCCAGCAGGCGACAGTTGCGGGAGACCCAGTACTTC

J gene: TRBJ2-7
clone size: many
V gene: TRBV7-2
D gene: NA
CDR3 protein: CASSSHSVGYEQYF
CDR3 DNA: TGTGCCAGCAGCTCCCACAGCGTCGGCTACGAGCAGTACTTC

J gene: TRBJ2-7
clone size: many
V gene: TRBV7-2
D gene: NA
CDR3 protein: CASSLRVGSYEQYF
CDR3 DNA: TGTGCCAGCAGCTTACGGGTGGGTTCCTACGAGCAGTACTTC

J gene: TRBJ2-1
clone size: few
V gene: TRBV9
D gene: TRBD2
CDR3 protein: CASSVTLAEGNEQFF
CDR3 DNA: TGTGCCAGCAGCGTAACGCTAGCGGAGGGCAATGAGCAGTTCTTC

J gene: TRBJ2-1
clone size: many
V gene: TRBV7-3
D gene: TRBD2
CDR3 protein: CASSPTSGSYNEQFF
CDR3 DNA: TGTGCCAGCAGCCCAACTAGCGGGTCTTACAATGAGCAGTTCTTC

J gene: TRBJ1-1
clone size: many
V gene: TRBV7-2
D gene: NA
CDR3 protein: CASSFTGSMNTEAFF
CDR3 DNA: TGTGCCAGCAGCTTCACGGGATCCATGAACACTGAAGCTTTCTTT

J gene: TRBJ2-7
clone size: NA
V gene: TRBV6-2/TRBV6-3
D gene: TRBD2
CDR3 protein: CASTSGGPYEQYF
CDR3 DNA: TGTGCCAGCACCTCGGGAGGCCCCTACGAGCAGTACTTC

J gene: TRBJ2-1
clone size: few
V gene: TRBV10-1
D gene: NA
CDR3 protein: CASSESGNRVYNEQFF
CDR3 DNA: TGCGCCAGCAGTGAGTCTGGCAACAGGGTCTACAATGAGCAGTTCTTC

J gene: TRBJ1-4
clone size: NA
V gene: TRBV11-2
D gene: NA
CDR3 protein: CASSPFRGLGLEKLFF
CDR3 DNA: TGTGCCAGCAGCCCATTCCGGGGACTGGGACTAGAAAAACTGTTTTTT

J gene: TRBJ2-3
clone size: many
V gene: TRBV12-3/TRBV12-4
D gene: NA
CDR3 protein: CASSTLWGTSTDTQYF
CDR3 DNA: TGTGCCAGCAGTACCCTTTGGGGTACAAGTACAGATACGCAGTATTTT

J gene: TRBJ2-1
clone size: NA
V gene: TRBV19
D gene: NA
CDR3 protein: CASSIPGPRLDNEQFF
CDR3 DNA: TGTGCCAGTAGTATACCAGGGCCACGACTGGACAATGAGCAGTTCTTC

J gene: TRBJ2-3
clone size: few
V gene: TRBV28
D gene: NA
CDR3 protein: CASSLDGGKMDTQYF
CDR3 DNA: TGTGCCAGCAGTTTAGATGGGGGGAAAATGGATACGCAGTATTTT

J gene: TRBJ2-3
clone size: NA
V gene: TRBV19
D gene: TRBD2
CDR3 protein: CASKDSGSSTDTQYF
CDR3 DNA: TGTGCCAGTAAGGATAGCGGGAGTTCAACAGATACGCAGTATTTT

J gene: TRBJ1-2
clone size: NA
V gene: TRBV7-3
D gene: NA
CDR3 protein: CASSLSDSYYGYTF
CDR3 DNA: TGTGCCAGCAGCTTATCCGATTCTTACTATGGCTACACCTTC

J gene: TRBJ1-5
clone size: NA
V gene: TRBV28
D gene: TRBD1
CDR3 protein: CASSFGQGKGNQPQHF
CDR3 DNA: TGTGCCAGCAGTTTTGGACAGGGGAAGGGCAATCAGCCCCAGCATTTT

J gene: TRBJ1-4
clone size: few
V gene: TRBV27
D gene: NA
CDR3 protein: CASSRGRAFEKLFF
CDR3 DNA: TGTGCCAGCAGCCGGGGTCGGGCATTTGAAAAACTGTTTTTT

J gene: TRBJ2-1
clone size: once
V gene: TRBV2
D gene: NA
CDR3 protein: CASSEEGVNNEQFF
CDR3 DNA: TGTGCCAGCAGTGAAGAGGGGGTCAACAATGAGCAGTTCTTC

J gene: TRBJ2-1
clone size: NA
V gene: TRBV7-2
D gene: TRBD2
CDR3 protein: CASSFTSGSYNEQFF
CDR3 DNA: TGTGCCAGCAGCTTTACGAGCGGGAGTTACAATGAGCAGTTCTTC

J gene: TRBJ1-2
clone size: NA
V gene: TRBV19
D gene: NA
CDR3 protein: CASTLSPSYGYTF
CDR3 DNA: TGTGCCAGTACCCTTTCACCAAGCTATGGCTACACCTTC

J gene: TRBJ2-1
clone size: NA
V gene: TRBV6-2/TRBV6-3
D gene: NA
CDR3 protein: CASSSQGGNEQFF
CDR3 DNA: TGTGCCAGCAGCTCACAGGGAGGTAATGAGCAGTTCTTC

J gene: TRBJ1-5
clone size: NA
V gene: TRBV28
D gene: TRBD1
CDR3 protein: CATRLRQGANQPQHF
CDR3 DNA: TGTGCCACTCGACTGAGACAGGGGGCGAATCAGCCCCAGCATTTT

J gene: TRBJ2-7
clone size: many
V gene: TRBV24-1
D gene: NA
CDR3 protein: CATSEPDSYEQYF
CDR3 DNA: TGTGCCACCAGTGAACCGGACAGTTACGAGCAGTACTTC

J gene: TRBJ1-5
clone size: once
V gene: TRBV19
D gene: NA
CDR3 protein: CASSPHPYSNQPQHF
CDR3 DNA: TGTGCCAGTAGCCCACACCCGTATAGCAATCAGCCCCAGCATTTT

J gene: TRBJ2-2
clone size: NA
V gene: TRBV7-7
D gene: TRBD2
CDR3 protein: CASSSGLAGNTGELFF
CDR3 DNA: TGTGCTAGCAGCTCCGGACTAGCGGGAAACACCGGGGAGCTGTTTTTT

J gene: TRBJ1-1
clone size: NA
V gene: TRBV9
D gene: NA
CDR3 protein: CASSVGSGRDTEAFF
CDR3 DNA: TGTGCCAGCAGCGTAGGGTCGGGTAGGGACACTGAAGCTTTCTTT

J gene: TRBJ2-1
clone size: few
V gene: TRBV4-3
D gene: NA
CDR3 protein: CASSQVGMSSYNEQFF
CDR3 DNA: TGCGCCAGCAGCCAAGTGGGTATGAGCTCCTACAATGAGCAGTTCTTC

J gene: TRBJ1-2
clone size: NA
V gene: TRBV5-1
D gene: TRBD1
CDR3 protein: CASSPEGAGYGYTF
CDR3 DNA: TGCGCCAGCAGCCCCGAGGGGGCCGGCTATGGCTACACCTTC

J gene: TRBJ1-2
clone size: many
V gene: TRBV7-2
D gene: NA
CDR3 protein: CASHPPNNYGYTF
CDR3 DNA: TGTGCCAGTCATCCCCCGAATAACTATGGCTACACCTTC

J gene: TRBJ2-1
clone size: many
V gene: TRBV12-3/TRBV12-4
D gene: TRBD2
CDR3 protein: CASSFGGSYNEQFF
CDR3 DNA: TGTGCCAGCAGTTTCGGCGGGAGCTACAATGAGCAGTTCTTC

J gene: TRBJ2-3
clone size: many
V gene: TRBV7-2
D gene: NA
CDR3 protein: CASSLGVTQYF
CDR3 DNA: TGTGCCAGCAGCCTAGGGGTTACGCAGTATTTT

J gene: TRBJ2-7
clone size: many
V gene: TRBV4-1
D gene: TRBD2
CDR3 protein: CASSHRTGTSYSYEQYF
CDR3 DNA: TGCGCCAGCAGCCACAGAACCGGGACTAGCTACTCCTACGAGCAGTACTTC

J gene: TRBJ2-2
clone size: NA
V gene: TRBV29-1
D gene: NA
CDR3 protein: CSVSPANTGELFF
CDR3 DNA: TGCAGCGTCTCTCCAGCGAACACCGGGGAGCTGTTTTTT

J gene: TRBJ1-5
clone size: NA
V gene: TRBV6-2/TRBV6-3
D gene: NA
CDR3 protein: CASSPNPSSPQHF
CDR3 DNA: TGTGCCAGCAGTCCGAACCCCTCTTCGCCCCAGCATTTT

J gene: TRBJ1-6
clone size: many
V gene: TRBV7-2
D gene: TRBD1
CDR3 protein: CASSMGTGGDSPLHF
CDR3 DNA: TGTGCCAGCAGCATGGGGACAGGGGGGGATTCACCCCTCCACTTT

J gene: TRBJ1-1
clone size: NA
V gene: TRBV7-9
D gene: TRBD1
CDR3 protein: CASSDRANTEAFF
CDR3 DNA: TGTGCCAGCAGCGACAGGGCGAACACTGAAGCTTTCTTT

J gene: TRBJ1-2
clone size: many
V gene: TRBV7-2
D gene: TRBD1
CDR3 protein: CASITGVSYHGYTF
CDR3 DNA: TGTGCCAGTATAACAGGGGTTTCTTACCATGGCTACACCTTC

J gene: TRBJ2-7
clone size: few
V gene: TRBV7-9
D gene: TRBD1
CDR3 protein: CASSPTTGGPSEQYF
CDR3 DNA: TGTGCCAGCAGCCCAACGACAGGGGGCCCTTCCGAGCAGTACTTC

J gene: TRBJ2-3
clone size: many
V gene: TRBV6-2/TRBV6-3
D gene: NA
CDR3 protein: CATTPGVQGDTQYF
CDR3 DNA: TGTGCCACCACCCCGGGCGTTCAAGGAGATACGCAGTATTTT